These 2 T cell receptor beta chains came from one sample sequenced in a study of shared clonotypes between healthy human individuals. Repertoires were generated with immunoSEQ multiplex PCR, while TCRdb's copy carries only in-frame clones and drops some. The sample records about 2.1 million clones, just over 90% being singletons. Naive CD8 populations comprised CD45RO-negative cells positively selected for CCR7, excluding terminally differentiated effector memory CD45RA+ cells. Sequencing was carried out using naive CD8+ T cells from PBMCs. These receptors were collected from a man aged 18 to 35 in good health. Some clones in this sample may be carry-over from other donors' samples.

The rearrangement joins TRBV2 to TRBJ2-7, with a possible D match to TRBD1 (6 bases). V lost 3 bases to trimming and J lost 4 bases, with 10 bases between them. CDR1 SNHLY and CDR2 FYNNEI come from the germline V gene. The CDR3 runs 13 residues. The CDR3 DNA reads TGTGCCAGCAGTGAGGACAGTATTTACGAGCAGTACTTC. As protein: CASSEDSIYEQYF.

The genes are TRBV4-1 and TRBJ2-5, with TRBD2 matching 7 bases. The germline CDR1 and CDR2 sequences are MGHRA and YSYEKL. The CDR3 runs to 17 residues. The trim removed 0 bases at V and 2 bases at J, leaving 9 bases unmatched. CDR3 in DNA: TGCGCCAGCAGCCAAGACGGTGCGGGACTATTTCAAGAGACCCAGTACTTC. Translating gives CASSQDGAGLFQETQYF.